Listed here is a single T cell receptor beta chain. Its target is unknown. With 5 bases removed from V and 7 bases from J, the gap between germline ends came to 14 bases. CDR1 is LNHDA and CDR2 is SQIVND in the germline V gene (reference sequence). The length of the CDR3 is 13 residues. These data are taken from a study of cytomegalovirus exposure and HLA in healthy donors. Whole-study context: The roughly 120 validation repertoires, a later analysis reported, used the same platform as the 550 to 800 first-cohort repertoires. Study-wide results and limits: The study put about 180 TCR beta chains on its list as cytomegalovirus-associated.

This table comes from immunoSEQ multiplex PCR, and its TCRdb copy is limited to in-frame clones, with some not included. The sample includes 330,000 or so clones, roughly 88% of them seen just once. Separate from the roughly 720-subject first cohort was the roughly 130-subject validation cohort, to which the donors belonged. The TCR was taken from a woman aged 18 to 35 in good health and CMV-seronegative. The chain has TRBV19 and TRBJ1-2; D is unresolved. Sequencing was carried out using PBMCs. The CDR3 DNA is TGTGCCAGTAGTTTGACTGTTCTCATTGGCTACACCTTC. Protein: CASSLTVLIGYTF.